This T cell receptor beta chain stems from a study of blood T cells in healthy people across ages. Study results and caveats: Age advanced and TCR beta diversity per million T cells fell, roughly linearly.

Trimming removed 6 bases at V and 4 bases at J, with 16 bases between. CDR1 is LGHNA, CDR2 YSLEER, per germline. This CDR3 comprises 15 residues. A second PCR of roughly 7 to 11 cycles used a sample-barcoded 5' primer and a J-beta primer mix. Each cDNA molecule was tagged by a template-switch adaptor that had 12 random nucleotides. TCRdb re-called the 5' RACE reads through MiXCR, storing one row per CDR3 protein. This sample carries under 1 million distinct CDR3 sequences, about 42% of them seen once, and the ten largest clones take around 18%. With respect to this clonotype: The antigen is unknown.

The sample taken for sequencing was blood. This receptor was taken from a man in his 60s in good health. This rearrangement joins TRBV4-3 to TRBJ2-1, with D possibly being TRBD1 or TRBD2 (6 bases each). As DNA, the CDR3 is TGCGCCAGCAGTTCCGGTGGGGGGCTTTACAATGAGCAGTTCTTC. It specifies CASSSGGGLYNEQFF.